This T cell receptor beta chain derives from a study of CD8+ T cells in alopecia areata. Reverse transcribed after extraction, RNA yielded cDNA as the sequencing template. The repertoire was sequenced with immunoSEQ multiplex PCR; TCRdb's copy has only in-frame clones and lacks some. The repertoire consists of 150,000 to 160,000 clones, with approximately 53% occurring once and the leading ten covering roughly 19%. Germline CDR1 reads MNHEY; CDR2 reads SMNVEV (reference sequence). The CDR3 is 14 residues long. V lost 2 bases, J lost 3 bases, and 1 base stayed unmatched. The sample in question was CD8+ T cells sorted from blood, obtained at week 0. The rearrangement uses TRBV27 and TRBJ2-3; 8 nucleotides line up with TRBD2. The receptor was derived from a human donor with alopecia areata. The CDR3 sequence: CASSLSGGTDTQYF. The CDR3, as DNA: TGTGCCAGCAGTTTAAGCGGGGGTACAGATACGCAGTATTTT.